This TCR beta chain was captured by sequencing in a study of identical twins (dated by TCRdb to between 2015 and 2016). Background on the whole study: To test whether fetal clonotypes persist, this study deep-sequenced TCR alpha and beta repertoires from monozygotic twins, from unrelated adults of various ages, and from cord blood. To rule out contamination, the twin experiments were replicated at different times with different library preparation protocols.

Libraries were prepared through 5' RACE. This sample was sequenced with an Illumina HiSeq 2000. A universal primer binding site was added through template switching, and the final cDNA carried a unique molecular identifier so that TCR cDNA molecules could be counted accurately. First-strand cDNA for TCR alpha and beta chains was synthesized from specific primers in the conserved constant-segment region. Each cDNA library was double barcoded, with a SMART-Mk sample barcode plus Illumina barcodes, to control for contamination. TruSeq adapter sequences and Illumina sample barcodes were added in two successive PCR steps. TCR alpha and beta cDNA libraries were sequenced on the Illumina HiSeq platform with custom primers. For the original study's pipeline: Raw reads were processed with MiGEC to extract unique molecular identifiers, and MiXCR was used to determine CDR3 positions. For each individual, recombination models were inferred using an EM algorithm with the repgenHMM and IGoR tools. The tcR package in R was used for shared clonotype analysis, with sharing normalized by the product of cloneset sizes. To study raw recombination without the effects of thymic and clonal selection, out-of-frame nonproductive sequences were analyzed. Through fastp at Q25 and MiXCR, TCRdb rebuilt clones from the public reads, retaining in-frame beta chains. Every entry covers one CDR3 protein and lists the most common genes and DNA from its rows. The V and J calls shown here were made by TCRdb, not taken from the authors' results. This sample is represented by hundreds of thousands of distinct CDR3 sequences; 9% to 15% of them were singletons. The ten largest clones add up to about 1.6% of the sample.

Only healthy Caucasian donors were included. The twin cohort comprised three pairs of female monozygotic twins, all aged roughly 18 to 29 years. Peripheral blood mononuclear cells were used as the source from which RNA for TCR libraries was isolated. As to this clonotype: There is no known antigen for this receptor. Per-base quality was not reported, and no clone a single base away is much larger than it.

The study at large found these results: Because the same donors could not be followed over many years, conclusions were based on cross-sectional statistical analysis. Fewer insertions were carried by abundant cord blood beta clonotypes; a weaker similar trend was observed in young adult naive repertoires, while no such trend was observed in memory repertoires. Compared with coincidental sharing between unrelated individuals, out-of-frame TCR alpha sequences shared between twins had an excess of sequences with low generation probability. A weaker excess of twin sharing was found in beta out-of-frame sequences because the signal-to-noise ratio was lowered by fewer shared sequences. Zero-insertion analyses could be partly confounded by invariant T cells such as MAIT and iNKT, although diverse VJ usage argued against such confounding for most clonotypes. Recombination models systematically underestimated out-of-frame TCR alpha sharing in monozygotic twins but agreed with sharing between unrelated individuals.

Trimming at the junction amounts to 0 bases on V and 5 bases on J, and the germline ends lie 16 bases apart. The cysteine opens and the phenylalanine closes a CDR3 of 16 amino acids. The DNA shown is the 48-base CDR3, in frame from base 1. CDR1 and CDR2 (LGHNA, YNFKEQ) derive from the germline V gene. These sequences were also reported in another study, on yellow fever vaccine responses in identical twins. The second publication reports: According to the authors, the vaccine-induced T cell response in identical twins seemed to be partly convergent and partly specific to each individual. In the study, vaccine-responding T cell clones were precisely tracked in identical twins.

This sequence was found in a woman aged 18-30 years in good health. Material: PBMCs. The sequence joins TRBV4-2 to TRBJ2-5; the D call is tentative, TRBD1 or TRBD2, as each matches 5 bases. The CDR3 corresponds to CASSQDWLAPGETQYF. The sequenced DNA: TGTGCCAGCAGCCAAGATTGGCTAGCCCCAGGGGAGACCCAGTACTTC.